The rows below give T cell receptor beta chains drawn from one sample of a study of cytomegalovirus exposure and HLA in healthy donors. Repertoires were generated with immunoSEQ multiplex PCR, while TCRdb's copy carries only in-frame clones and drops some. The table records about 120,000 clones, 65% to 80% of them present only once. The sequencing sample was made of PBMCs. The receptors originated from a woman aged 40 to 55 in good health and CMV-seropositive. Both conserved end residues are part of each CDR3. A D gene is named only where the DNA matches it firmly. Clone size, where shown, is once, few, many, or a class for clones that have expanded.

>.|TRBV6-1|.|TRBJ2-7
TGTGCCAGCATTGAGGGGCTTCTTACCTACGAGCAGTACTTC
CASIEGLLTYEQYF
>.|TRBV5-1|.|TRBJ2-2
TGCGCCAGCAGCCCCTCCCAACAGAACACCGGGGAGCTGTTTTTT
CASSPSQQNTGELFF
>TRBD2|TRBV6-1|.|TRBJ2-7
TGTGCCAGCACGGGGCTAGCGGGAGGTTACGAGCAGTACTTC
CASTGLAGGYEQYF
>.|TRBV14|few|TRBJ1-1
TGTGCCAGCAGCCAAGAACGACTCCGGGGGGCCGGAGCTTTCTTT
CASSQERLRGAGAFF
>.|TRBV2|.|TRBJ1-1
TGTGCCAGCAGTGAACTCCGGAACACTGAAGCTTTCTTT
CASSELRNTEAFF
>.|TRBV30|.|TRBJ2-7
TGTGCCTGGAGTGTAGACAGTTCCTACGAGCAGTACTTC
CAWSVDSSYEQYF
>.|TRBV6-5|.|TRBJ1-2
TGTGCCAGCAGTTACGGTGGTCAGGGAGGTTCTGGCTACACCTTC
CASSYGGQGGSGYTF
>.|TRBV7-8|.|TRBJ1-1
TGTGCCAGCAGCTTAGTAGCCGTGACCACTGAAGCTTTCTTT
CASSLVAVTTEAFF
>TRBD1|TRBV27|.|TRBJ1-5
TGTGCCAGTGCTACCGGGACAGGGGGCAATCAGCCCCAGCATTTT
CASATGTGGNQPQHF
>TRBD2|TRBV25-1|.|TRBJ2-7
TGTGGCGGGGAGGGATTGGGCAGCGACGAGCAGTACTTC
CGGEGLGSDEQYF
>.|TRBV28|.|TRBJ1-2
TGTGCCAGCAGGGAAGGGACAAGGAGTGGCTACACCTTC
CASREGTRSGYTF
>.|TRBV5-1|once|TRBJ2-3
TGCGCCAGCAGCTCAACAACCGGGACTAGCACAGATACGCAGTATTTT
CASSSTTGTSTDTQYF
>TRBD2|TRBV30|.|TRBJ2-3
TGTGCCTGGAGTACCGGGACTAGCGGGGGAGCAGATACGCAGTATTTT
CAWSTGTSGGADTQYF
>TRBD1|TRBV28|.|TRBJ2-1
TGTGCCAGCAGTTTCCAGGGGGCGTCGGGCAATGAGCAGTTCTTC
CASSFQGASGNEQFF
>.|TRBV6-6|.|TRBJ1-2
TGTGCCAGCAGGTCGACAGCCCCCCAGTATGGCTACACCTTC
CASRSTAPQYGYTF
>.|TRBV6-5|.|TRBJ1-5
TGTGCCAGCAGTTACTCGGGGGGAAATCATCAGCCCCAGCATTTT
CASSYSGGNHQPQHF
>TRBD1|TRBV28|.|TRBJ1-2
TGTGCCAGCAGTTCTAAGGGGGCGCCGTACTATGGCTACACCTTC
CASSSKGAPYYGYTF
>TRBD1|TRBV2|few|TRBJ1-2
TGTGCCAGCAGTGGACAGGGTCTGGGCGGCTACACCTTC
CASSGQGLGGYTF
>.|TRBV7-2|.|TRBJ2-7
TGTGCCAGCAGCCCCTGGACGGGGGAGTCCTACGAGCAGTACTTC
CASSPWTGESYEQYF
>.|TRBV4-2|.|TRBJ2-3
TGTGCCAGCAGCCAAGAGGGGCGGAGCGATGGCACAGATACGCAGTATTTT
CASSQEGRSDGTDTQYF
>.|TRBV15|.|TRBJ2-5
TGTGCCACCAGCAGAGATCTCTCAGGGAAAGAGACCCAGTACTTC
CATSRDLSGKETQYF
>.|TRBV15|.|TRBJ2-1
TGTGCCACCAGTCTAGGAGTCAATGAGCAGTTCTTC
CATSLGVNEQFF
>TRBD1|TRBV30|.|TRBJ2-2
TGTGCCTGGACCGGGACAGGCACCGGGGAGCTGTTTTTT
CAWTGTGTGELFF
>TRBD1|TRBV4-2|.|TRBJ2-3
TGTGCCAGCAGCCAAGTTAAATTCGGGACAGGCACAGATACGCAGTATTTT
CASSQVKFGTGTDTQYF
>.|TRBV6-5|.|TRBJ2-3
TGTGCCAGCAGTTCTCAGGGGTCCCCCACAGATACGCAGTATTTT
CASSSQGSPTDTQYF
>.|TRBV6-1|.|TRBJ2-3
TGTGCCAGCAGTGTCAGGGGAAGTCGCGGCACAGATACGCAGTATTTT
CASSVRGSRGTDTQYF
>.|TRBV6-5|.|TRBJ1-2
TGTGCCAGCAGTCGGGACACTGGCTATGGCTACACCTTC
CASSRDTGYGYTF
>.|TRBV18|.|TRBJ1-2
TGTGCCAGCTCACCGAAAGAGAACTTCGGCTACACCTTC
CASSPKENFGYTF
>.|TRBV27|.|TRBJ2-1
TGTGCCAGCAGTTCAGGGCACAATGAGCAGTTCTTC
CASSSGHNEQFF
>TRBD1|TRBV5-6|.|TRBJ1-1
TGTGCCAGCAGCTGGGGGCTGGGACAGGATACCGCGGCTTTCTTT
CASSWGLGQDTAAFF
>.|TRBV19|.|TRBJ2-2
TGTGCCAGTAGTATGGGTCTAGCGTTCACCGGGGAGCTGTTTTTT
CASSMGLAFTGELFF
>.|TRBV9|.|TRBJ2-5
TGTGCCAGCAGCGTAGGCTCGTGGGGGGAGGAAGAGACCCAGTACTTC
CASSVGSWGEEETQYF
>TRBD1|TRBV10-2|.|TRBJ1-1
TGCGCCAGCAGTGACAGGGGGCGCCTTGAAGCTTTCTTT
CASSDRGRLEAFF
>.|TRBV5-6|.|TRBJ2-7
TGTGCCAGCAGCCCTCTAGGAGGTTCCAGATCTTACGAGCAGTACTTC
CASSPLGGSRSYEQYF
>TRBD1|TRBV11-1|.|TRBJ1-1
TGTGCCAGCAGTGACGAGACAGGGTGGGGCACTGAAGCTTTCTTT
CASSDETGWGTEAFF
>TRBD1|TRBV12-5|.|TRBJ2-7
TGTGCTAGTGGTCGGGGACAGGCCTACGAGCAGTACTTC
CASGRGQAYEQYF
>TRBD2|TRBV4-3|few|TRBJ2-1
TGCGCCAGCAGCCAAGATCTCTCTAGCGGGGGGGCCGAGCAGTTCTTC
CASSQDLSSGGAEQFF
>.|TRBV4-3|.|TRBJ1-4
TGCGCCAGCAGCCAAGATAGCGGCCGGGGCGGCGAAAAACTGTTTTTT
CASSQDSGRGGEKLFF
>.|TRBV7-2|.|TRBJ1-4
TGTGCCAGCAGCCTCCCTCCTAATGAAAAACTGTTTTTT
CASSLPPNEKLFF
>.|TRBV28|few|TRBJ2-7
TGTGCCAGCAGTTTACACTCCCCCCCAGGGAAAAACTACGAGCAGTACTTC
CASSLHSPPGKNYEQYF
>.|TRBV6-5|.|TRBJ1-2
TGTGCCAGCAGTCCGGCTAACAGGGAAGGTCATAGCTACACCTTC
CASSPANREGHSYTF
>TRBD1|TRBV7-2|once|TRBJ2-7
TGTGCCAGCAGCTTGGGACAGGAGTACGAGCAGTACTTC
CASSLGQEYEQYF
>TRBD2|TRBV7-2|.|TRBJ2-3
TGTGCCAGCAGCACCCGGGGACTAGCGGCAGATACGCAGTATTTT
CASSTRGLAADTQYF
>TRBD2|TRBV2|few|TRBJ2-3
TGTGCCAGCAGTGAAAGGGGAGGGCCCACAGATACGCAGTATTTT
CASSERGGPTDTQYF